Below, 17 T cell receptor beta chains from the same sample are listed, as sequenced in a study of T cells in Graves' hyperthyroidism and ophthalmopathy. TCR beta CDR3 region amplification was performed from RNA transcripts. The TCR CDR3 was amplified in a first-round RT-PCR using the HTBI primer set. MiXCR, applied by TCRdb to the multiplex PCR reads, yields one record per CDR3 protein. The table has more than 300,000 distinct CDR3 sequences, about 15% seen once. Sequencing input: blood. These receptor sequences come from a woman in her 30s with Graves' ophthalmopathy.

The sample holds many counts of this clonotype. The chain is built from TRBV5-4 and TRBJ2-3, with 10 bases fitting TRBD1. V trimming: 6 bases; J trimming: 6 bases; junction bases outside the gene matches: 7. This CDR3 has 14 residues. The germline CDR1 and CDR2 sequences are SGHNT and YYREEE (reference sequence). In DNA form, the CDR3 reads TGTGCCAGCAAGGGGACAGGGGAAGGGGATACGCAGTATTTT. It is translated as CASKGTGEGDTQYF.

This clonotype has just a few counts. The chain combines TRBV14 with TRBJ2-1; weak D call: TRBD1 (6 bases). The CDR3 has 12 amino acids. Deletions cut 9 bases from V and 8 bases from J, with 14 bases between. CDR1 is SGHDN, CDR2 FVKESK, per germline. The CDR3 DNA is TGTGCCAGGGGGGCTGACGGCTATGAGCAGTTCTTC. Amino acids: CARGADGYEQFF.

This sequence joins TRBV25-1 and TRBJ2-7, with D tentatively TRBD1 (7 bases). Trimming removed 3 bases at V and 5 bases at J, with 20 bases between. The CDR3 loop spans 16 amino acids. The germline V gene has CDR1 MGHDK and CDR2 SYGVNS. The CDR3 sequence: CASSDPAGQTYNEQYF. CDR3 DNA: TGTGCCAGCAGTGATCCCGCGGGACAGACGTACAACGAGCAGTACTTC.

This clonotype showed up many times. The rearrangement links TRBV10-3 to TRBJ2-4, with TRBD1 matching over 8 bases. The V gene's germline CDR1 is ENHRY and CDR2 SYGVKD. The CDR3 is 15 residues long. Trimming removed 10 bases from V and 3 bases from J; junction bases left unmatched: 11. Written as DNA, the CDR3 is TGTGCCAGCACGGACGGACAGGGAGACAAAAACATTCAGTACTTC. Translation gives CASTDGQGDKNIQYF.

This clonotype has a count of ten or more. V usage is TRBV2 and J usage is TRBJ2-5; TRBD1 aligns across 9 bases. This CDR3 spans 13 amino acids. Germline trimming cut 6 bases from V and 5 bases from J; bases unmatched to any gene: 4. Germline-derived CDR1 and CDR2 are SNHLY and FYNNEI. CDR3 nucleotides: TGTGCCAGCAGGGGACAGGGACGGGAGACCCAGTACTTC. Its translation is CASRGQGRETQYF.

Worth noting for this clonotype: A much more abundant neighbour one base away suggests this may be a read error. The chain carries TRBV20-1 and TRBJ2-3; TRBD2 agrees at 7 bases. From germline, CDR1 is DFQATT and CDR2 SNEGSKA (reference sequence). This CDR3 has 14 amino acids. CDR3 amino acids: CNARKASGTDTQYF. In nucleotides, the CDR3 is TGCAATGCTAGGAAGGCTAGCGGAACAGATACGCAGTATTTT.

This clonotype was recorded many times. The rearrangement joins TRBV12-3 or TRBV12-4 to TRBJ1-5, with a tentative D call TRBD1 (6 bases). The CDR3 sequence is 13 residues long. V lost 5 bases to trimming and J lost 6 bases, with 11 bases between them. This CDR3 is CASSLRGSQPQHF. CDR3 in DNA: TGTGCCAGCAGTCTCAGGGGATCTCAGCCCCAGCATTTT.

This clonotype was seen many times. The V and J genes are TRBV3-1 and TRBJ2-7; D unclear. CDR1 is LGHDT and CDR2 is YNNKEL in the germline V gene (reference sequence). Deletions cut 5 bases from V and 2 bases from J, with 4 bases between. CDR3 size: 11 residues. CDR3 sequence reads: CASSEAYEQYF. CDR3 in DNA: TGTGCCAGCAGCGAAGCCTACGAGCAGTACTTC.

The V gene is TRBV12-3 or TRBV12-4, the J gene TRBJ1-2; no definite D call. The V end lost 2 bases, the J end lost 2 bases, and 9 bases lay between the germline ends. The CDR3 covers 14 residues. The CDR3 loop is CASSLTRLNYGYTF. DNA of the CDR3: TGTGCCAGCAGTTTAACCCGGCTAAACTATGGCTACACCTTC.

In regard to this clonotype: A read error may be the cause here, since a much bigger clone is one base away. The chain combines TRBV20-1 with TRBJ2-7; possible D gene TRBD2, 6 bases. Germline lookup yields CDR1 DFQATT and CDR2 SNEGSKA (reference sequence). This CDR3 region has 13 residues. The CDR3 DNA reads as TGCAGCCTTCCAGGAGGGTCCGGATACGAGCAGTACTTC. Protein product: CSLPGGSGYEQYF.

The sample holds many counts of this clonotype. A read error is possible here, since a much larger clone lies one base away. The chain carries TRBV27 and TRBJ2-3; possibly TRBD1 or TRBD2 for D (5 bases each). This CDR3 is 14 amino acids long. From germline, CDR1 is MNHEY and CDR2 SMNVEV (reference sequence). Trimming took off 2 bases at V and 0 bases at J, with 6 bases between the two ends. The CDR3 DNA reads as TGTGCCAGCAGTTTAAGGGACAGCACAGATACGCAGTATTTT. Its translation is CASSLRDSTDTQYF.

This clonotype occurred many times. The chain employs TRBV6-1 and TRBJ2-7, with D perhaps TRBD1 (5 bases). V was shortened by 1 base and J by 1 base, with 20 bases between the two germline ends. The CDR3 has 18 residues. CDR1 MNHNS and CDR2 SASEGT come from the germline V gene. The CDR3: CASSEEPGWQGRSYEQYF. The CDR3 DNA sequence: TGTGCCAGCAGTGAAGAGCCCGGGTGGCAGGGTAGGTCCTACGAGCAGTACTTC.

This clonotype was detected many times. V usage is TRBV12-3 or TRBV12-4 and J usage is TRBJ2-5, with TRBD1 identical over 8 bases. The CDR3 runs 14 residues. Germline trimming cut 3 bases from V and 5 bases from J; bases unmatched to any gene: 5. For the CDR3, the DNA is TGTGCCAGCAGTTTTGACAGGGGATATGAGACCCAGTACTTC. Residues: CASSFDRGYETQYF.

This clonotype was seen ten or more times. The V gene is TRBV27, the J gene TRBJ2-2; D is ambiguous. Germline loops: CDR1 MNHEY, CDR2 SMNVEV (reference sequence). The CDR3 spans 15 residues. Trimming took 4 bases from V and 5 from J, leaving 14 bases between them. The CDR3 loop is CASSWTRSGTGELFF. In nucleotides, the CDR3 is TGTGCCAGCAGTTGGACCCGATCTGGGACCGGGGAGCTGTTTTTT.

This clonotype was seen ten or more times. The gene calls are TRBV6-1 and TRBJ1-1; D possibly corresponds to TRBD1 (5 bases). Germline V lookup: CDR1 MNHNS, CDR2 SASEGT. V shed 3 bases and J shed 3 bases, with 8 bases lying between them. The CDR3 loop spans 13 amino acids. CDR3 DNA: TGTGCCAGCAGTGATGAGGGGTACACTGAAGCTTTCTTT. Translated: CASSDEGYTEAFF.

This clonotype showed up many times. The rearrangement joins TRBV7-2 to TRBJ2-5; TRBD1 is a possible D gene (5 bases). Trimming cost V 4 bases and J 9 bases, with 18 bases left between them. CDR1 and CDR2 (germline): SGHTA, FQGNSA. This CDR3 is 14 amino acids long. CDR3 region: CASSSQRGGVAQYF. In DNA form, the CDR3 reads TGTGCCAGCAGCTCCCAAAGGGGCGGAGTGGCCCAGTACTTC. Filled out from reference TRBV7-2 and TRBJ2-5, the complete variable domain reads GAGVSQSPSNKVTEKGKDVELRCDPISGHTALYWYRQSLGQGLEFLIYFQGNSAPDKSGLPSDRFSAERTGGSVSTLTIQRTQQEDSAVYLCASSSQRGGVAQYFGPGTRLLVL.

This clonotype appeared many times. V gene TRBV4-1 combines with J gene TRBJ1-2; 9 bases map to TRBD1. CDR1 and CDR2 from the germline V gene are MGHRA and YSYEKL. This CDR3 has 16 amino acids. V shed 3 bases, J shed 4 bases, and the junction held 9 bases outside the gene matches. CDR3 region: CASSHTPGQGIYGYTF. The CDR3 region has the DNA TGCGCCAGCAGCCACACACCGGGACAGGGCATCTATGGCTACACCTTC.